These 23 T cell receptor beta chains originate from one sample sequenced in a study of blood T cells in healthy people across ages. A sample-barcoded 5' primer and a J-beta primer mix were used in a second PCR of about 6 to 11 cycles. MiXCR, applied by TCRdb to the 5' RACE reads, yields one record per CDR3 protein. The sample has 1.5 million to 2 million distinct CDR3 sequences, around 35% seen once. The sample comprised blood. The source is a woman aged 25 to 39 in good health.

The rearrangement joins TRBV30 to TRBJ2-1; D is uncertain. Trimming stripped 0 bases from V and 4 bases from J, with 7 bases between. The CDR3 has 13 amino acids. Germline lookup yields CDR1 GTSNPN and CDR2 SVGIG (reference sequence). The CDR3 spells CAWSVLRYNEQFF. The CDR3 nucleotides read TGTGCCTGGAGTGTACTCAGATACAATGAGCAGTTCTTC.

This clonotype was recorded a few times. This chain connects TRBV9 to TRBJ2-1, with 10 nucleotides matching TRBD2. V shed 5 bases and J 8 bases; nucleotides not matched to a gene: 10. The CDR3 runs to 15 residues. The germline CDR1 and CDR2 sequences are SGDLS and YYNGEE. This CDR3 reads CASSSGGPPGDEQFF. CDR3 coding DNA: TGTGCCAGCAGTAGCGGGGGGCCGCCGGGGGATGAGCAGTTCTTC.

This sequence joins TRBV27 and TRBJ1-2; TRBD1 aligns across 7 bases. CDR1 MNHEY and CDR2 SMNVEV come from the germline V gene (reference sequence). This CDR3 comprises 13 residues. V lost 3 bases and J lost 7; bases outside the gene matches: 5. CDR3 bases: TGTGCCAGCAGTTTCCCAGGGGGGTTTGGCTACACCTTC. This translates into CASSFPGGFGYTF.

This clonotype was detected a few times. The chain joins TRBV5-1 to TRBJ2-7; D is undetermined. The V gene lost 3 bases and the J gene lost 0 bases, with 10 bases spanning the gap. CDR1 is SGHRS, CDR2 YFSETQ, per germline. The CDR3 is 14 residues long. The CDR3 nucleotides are TGCGCCAGCAGCTCCCCTGACGGCTCCTACGAGCAGTACTTC. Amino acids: CASSSPDGSYEQYF.

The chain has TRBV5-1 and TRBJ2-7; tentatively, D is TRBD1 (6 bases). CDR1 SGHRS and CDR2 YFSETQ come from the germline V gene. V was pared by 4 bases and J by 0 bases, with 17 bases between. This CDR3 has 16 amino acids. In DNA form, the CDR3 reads TGCGCCAGCAGCGTCGAACAGGGTCCTGGCTCCTACGAGCAGTACTTC. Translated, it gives CASSVEQGPGSYEQYF.

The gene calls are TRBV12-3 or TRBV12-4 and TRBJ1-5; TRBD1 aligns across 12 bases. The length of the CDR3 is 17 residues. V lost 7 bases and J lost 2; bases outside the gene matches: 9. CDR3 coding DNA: TGTGCCAGCAAAGGGACAGGGGGCGAGGTACGCAATCAGCCCCAGCATTTT. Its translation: CASKGTGGEVRNQPQHF.

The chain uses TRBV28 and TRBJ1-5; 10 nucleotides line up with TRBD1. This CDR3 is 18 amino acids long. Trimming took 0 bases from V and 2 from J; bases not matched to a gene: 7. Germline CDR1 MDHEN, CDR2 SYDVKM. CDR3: CASSLWDLGTGGNQPQHF. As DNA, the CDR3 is TGTGCCAGCAGTTTATGGGACTTAGGGACAGGGGGCAATCAGCCCCAGCATTTT.

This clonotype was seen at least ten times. CDR3 sequence: CASRYGQGEYGYTF. The CDR3 coding sequence is TGTGCCAGCAGATACGGACAGGGGGAATATGGCTACACCTTC. The chain couples TRBV12-3 or TRBV12-4 to TRBJ1-2; TRBD1 aligns across 10 bases. V trimming: 6 bases; J trimming: 5 bases; junction bases outside the gene matches: 6. There are 14 residues in the CDR3.

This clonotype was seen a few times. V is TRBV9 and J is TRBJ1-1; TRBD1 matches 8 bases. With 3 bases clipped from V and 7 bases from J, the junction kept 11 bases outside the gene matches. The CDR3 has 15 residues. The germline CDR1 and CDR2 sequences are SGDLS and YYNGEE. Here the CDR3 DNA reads TGTGCCAGCAGCGGAGGAGAGAGGACAGGGCTTGAAGCTTTCTTT. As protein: CASSGGERTGLEAFF.

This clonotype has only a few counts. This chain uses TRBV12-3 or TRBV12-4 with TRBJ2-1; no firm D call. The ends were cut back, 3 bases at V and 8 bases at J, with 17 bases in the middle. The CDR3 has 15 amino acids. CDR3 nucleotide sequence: TGTGCCAGCAGTTTCTTAGGCGGAGATTACGATGAGCAGTTCTTC. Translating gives CASSFLGGDYDEQFF.

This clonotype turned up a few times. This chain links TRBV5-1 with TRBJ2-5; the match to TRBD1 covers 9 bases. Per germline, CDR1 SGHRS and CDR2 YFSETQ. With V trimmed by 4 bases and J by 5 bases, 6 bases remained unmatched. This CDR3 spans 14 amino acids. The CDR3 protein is CASSDTGGSETQYF. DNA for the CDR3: TGCGCCAGCAGCGATACAGGGGGCAGTGAGACCCAGTACTTC.

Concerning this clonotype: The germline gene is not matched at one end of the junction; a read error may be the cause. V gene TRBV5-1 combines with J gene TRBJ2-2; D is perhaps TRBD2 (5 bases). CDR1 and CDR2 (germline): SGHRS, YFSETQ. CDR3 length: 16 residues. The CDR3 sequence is CASSLDGGRNTGELFF. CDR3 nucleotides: TGCGCCAGCAGCTTGGATGGCGGGCGGAACACCGGAGAGCTGTTTTTT.

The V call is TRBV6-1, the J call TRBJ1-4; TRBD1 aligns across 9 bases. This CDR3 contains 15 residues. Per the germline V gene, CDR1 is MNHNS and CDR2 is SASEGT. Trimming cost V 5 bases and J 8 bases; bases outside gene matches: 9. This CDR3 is CASSHSQDRGEKLFF. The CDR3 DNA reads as TGTGCCAGCAGTCACTCCCAGGACAGGGGCGAAAAACTGTTTTTT.

The CDR3 spells CSAPGTSGTGELFF. DNA for the CDR3: TGCAGTGCTCCCGGGACTAGCGGCACCGGGGAGCTGTTTTTT. V gene TRBV20-1 combines with J gene TRBJ2-2; 11 nucleotides match TRBD2. CDR1 is DFQATT and CDR2 is SNEGSKA in the germline V gene (reference sequence). The CDR3 loop spans 14 amino acids. V lost 5 bases to trimming and J lost 4 bases; unmatched junction nucleotides: 3.

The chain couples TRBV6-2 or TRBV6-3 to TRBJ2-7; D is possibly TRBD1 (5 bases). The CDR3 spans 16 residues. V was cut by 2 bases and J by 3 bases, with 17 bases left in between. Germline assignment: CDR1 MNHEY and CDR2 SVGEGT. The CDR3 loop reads CASSYRVTGINYEQYF. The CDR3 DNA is TGTGCCAGCAGTTACCGGGTTACAGGCATTAACTACGAGCAGTACTTC.

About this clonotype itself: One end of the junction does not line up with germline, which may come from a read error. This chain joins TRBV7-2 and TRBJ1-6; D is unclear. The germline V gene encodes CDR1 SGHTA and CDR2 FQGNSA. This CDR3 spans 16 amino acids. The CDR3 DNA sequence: TGTGCCAGCAGCTTAGAGTTAAGCTCCCATAATTCACCCCTCCACTTT. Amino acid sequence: CASSLELSSHNSPLHF. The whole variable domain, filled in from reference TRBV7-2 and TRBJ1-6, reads GAGVSQSPSNKVTEKGKDVELRCDPISGHTALYWYRQSLGQGLEFLIYFQGNSAPDKSGLPSDRFSAERTGGSVSTLTIQRTQQEDSAVYLCASSLELSSHNSPLHFGNGTRLTVT.

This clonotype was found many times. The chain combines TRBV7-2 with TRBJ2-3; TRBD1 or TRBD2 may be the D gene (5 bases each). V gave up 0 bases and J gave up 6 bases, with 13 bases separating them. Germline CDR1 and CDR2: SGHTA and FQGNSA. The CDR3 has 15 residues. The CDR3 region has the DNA TGTGCCAGCAGCTTAGCGCGGGTGGGGGAGGATACGCAGTATTTT. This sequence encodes CASSLARVGEDTQYF.

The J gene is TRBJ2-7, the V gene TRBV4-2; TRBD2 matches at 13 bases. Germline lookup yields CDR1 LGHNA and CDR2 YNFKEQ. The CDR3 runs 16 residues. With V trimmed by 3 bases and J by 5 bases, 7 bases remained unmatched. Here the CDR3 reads CASSQRGLAGFHEQYF. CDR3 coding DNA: TGTGCCAGCAGCCAGAGGGGACTAGCGGGATTCCACGAGCAGTACTTC.

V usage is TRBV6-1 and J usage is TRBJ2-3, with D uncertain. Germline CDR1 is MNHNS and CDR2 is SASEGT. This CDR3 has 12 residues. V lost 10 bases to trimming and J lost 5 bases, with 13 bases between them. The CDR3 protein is CATIGREDTQYF. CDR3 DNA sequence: TGTGCCACCATAGGACGAGAAGATACGCAGTATTTT.

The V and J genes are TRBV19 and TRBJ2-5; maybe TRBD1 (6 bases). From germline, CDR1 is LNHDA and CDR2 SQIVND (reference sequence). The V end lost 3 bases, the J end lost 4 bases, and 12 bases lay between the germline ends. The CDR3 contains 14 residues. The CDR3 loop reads CASSMQTGTETQYF. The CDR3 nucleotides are TGTGCCAGTAGTATGCAAACAGGGACAGAGACCCAGTACTTC.

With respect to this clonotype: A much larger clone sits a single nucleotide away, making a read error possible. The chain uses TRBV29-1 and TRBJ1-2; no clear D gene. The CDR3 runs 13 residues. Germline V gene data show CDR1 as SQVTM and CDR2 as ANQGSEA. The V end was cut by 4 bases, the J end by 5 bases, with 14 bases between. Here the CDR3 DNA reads TGCAGCGTTGGACTGAGGGAGAGGTATGGCTACACCTTC. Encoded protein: CSVGLRERYGYTF.

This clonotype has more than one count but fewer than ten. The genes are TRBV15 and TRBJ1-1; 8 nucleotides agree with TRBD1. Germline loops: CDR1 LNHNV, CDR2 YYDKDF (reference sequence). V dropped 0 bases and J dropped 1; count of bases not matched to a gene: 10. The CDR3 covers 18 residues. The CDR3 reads CATSRDREDRETNTEAFF. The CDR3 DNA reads TGTGCCACCAGCAGAGATCGAGAGGACAGGGAAACGAACACTGAAGCTTTCTTT.

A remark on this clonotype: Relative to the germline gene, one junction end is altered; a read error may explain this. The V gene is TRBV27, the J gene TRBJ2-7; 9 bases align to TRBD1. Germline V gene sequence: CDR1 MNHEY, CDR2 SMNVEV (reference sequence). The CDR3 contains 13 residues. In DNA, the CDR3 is TGTGCCGGCAGACAGGGGGGGGGCTACGAGCAGTACTTC. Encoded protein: CAGRQGGGYEQYF.